Presented here are 29 T cell receptor beta chains from one specimen sequenced in a study of cytomegalovirus exposure and HLA in healthy donors. Here immunoSEQ multiplex PCR was the method, and the copy in TCRdb shows in-frame clones only, minus some. This table has 45,000 to 65,000 clones, 89% appearing once. Source material: PBMCs. Receptor source: a young woman in good health and CMV-seronegative.

CDR3 bases: TGTGCCAGCAGCACTCTAGGAAGAGGCACTGAAGCTTTCTTT. Residues: CASSTLGRGTEAFF. The gene calls are TRBV7-6 and TRBJ1-1; D remains ambiguous. The germline gives CDR1 SGHVS, CDR2 FNYEAQ. The V gene lost 5 bases and the J gene lost 4 bases, with 14 bases spanning the gap. The CDR3 is 14 amino acids. Full variable domain (rest looked up from reference TRBV7-6 and TRBJ1-1): GAGVSQSPRYKVTKRGQDVALRCDPISGHVSLYWYRQALGQGPEFLTYFNYEAQQDKSGLPNDRFSAERPEGSISTLTIQRTEQRDSAMYRCASSTLGRGTEAFFGQGTRLTVV.

This chain links TRBV6-6 with TRBJ2-1; TRBD2 aligns across 8 bases. In germline, CDR1 is MNHNY, CDR2 SVGAGI (reference sequence). V shed 6 bases and J 11 bases; nucleotides not matched to a gene: 9. The CDR3 runs 13 residues. CDR3 DNA: TGTGCCAGCAGCCTAGCGGGTGGTACCAAGCAGTTCTTC. It codes for CASSLAGGTKQFF.

This clone appeared once. J is TRBJ2-3 and V is TRBV6-6; TRBD2 matches 8 bases. J lost 2 bases, V lost 4 bases, and 8 bases had no gene match. CDR3 length equals 16 residues. Germline V CDR1 and CDR2: MNHNY, SVGAGI (reference sequence). CDR3 bases: TGTGCCAGCAGTTTTCAGAGCGGGGGAAACACAGATACGCAGTATTTT. Protein: CASSFQSGGNTDTQYF.

The chain carries TRBV30 and TRBJ1-2; D might be TRBD1 (6 bases). Trimming stripped 1 base from V and 8 bases from J, with 17 bases between. This CDR3 contains 14 residues. Per germline, CDR1 GTSNPN and CDR2 SVGIG (reference sequence). CDR3 DNA: TGTGCCTGGAGTGCACAGGGTTTAACAGGAGGCTACACCTTC. Its translation is CAWSAQGLTGGYTF.

The chain uses TRBV13 and TRBJ2-5, with 7 positions matching TRBD1. The junction had 11 bases not matched to a gene; V was cut back by 5 bases and J by 2 bases. The germline V gene has CDR1 PRHDT and CDR2 FYEKMQ (reference sequence). The CDR3 consists of 16 residues. DNA of the CDR3: TGTGCCAGCAGCCCACCCGAGACAGGGATTCAAGAGACCCAGTACTTC. It specifies CASSPPETGIQETQYF.

The CDR3 DNA is TGCAGCGCCGATGCAGGGACAAACACAGATACGCAGTATTTT. It specifies CSADAGTNTDTQYF. This chain joins TRBV29-1 and TRBJ2-3; D might be TRBD1 (6 bases). This CDR3 is built from 14 residues. Germline V lookup: CDR1 SQVTM, CDR2 ANQGSEA. V was shortened by 7 bases and J by 2 bases, with 16 bases between the two germline ends.

The sample holds one count of this clone. The chain links TRBV29-1 to TRBJ2-7, with a weak D call TRBD2 (6 bases). V dropped 7 bases and J dropped 2 bases, with 15 bases sitting between them. This CDR3 contains 13 residues. Germline V CDR1 and CDR2: SQVTM, ANQGSEA. The CDR3 DNA reads TGCAGCGCAACCGGGACTGACACCTACGAGCAGTACTTC. Translated, it gives CSATGTDTYEQYF.

The genes are TRBV5-6 and TRBJ1-4, with no clear D. Germline CDR1 SGHDT, CDR2 YYEEEE. The CDR3 runs 15 residues. V was cut by 1 base and J by 1 base, with 8 bases left in between. The CDR3 region has the DNA TGTGCCAGCAGCTTGTTTCAGTTAACTAATGAAAAACTGTTTTTT. Protein sequence: CASSLFQLTNEKLFF. The variable domain in full, with the rest retrieved from reference TRBV5-6 and TRBJ1-4, is DAGVTQSPTHLIKTRGQQVTLRCSPKSGHDTVSWYQQALGQGPQFIFQYYEEEERQRGNFPDRFSGHQFPNYSSELNVNALLLGDSALYLCASSLFQLTNEKLFFGSGTQLSVL.

The chain combines TRBV27 with TRBJ2-1, with D perhaps matching TRBD2 (7 bases). Trimming stripped 8 bases from V and 9 bases from J, with 11 bases between. This CDR3 is built from 11 residues. Germline V lookup: CDR1 MNHEY, CDR2 SMNVEV (reference sequence). Here the CDR3 reads CASGGALEQFF. The CDR3 coding sequence is TGTGCCAGCGGGGGGGCCCTTGAGCAGTTCTTC.

V usage is TRBV9 and J usage is TRBJ1-1; the match to TRBD1 covers 7 bases. V gave up 3 bases and J gave up 1 base; unmatched junction bases: 6. Germline assignment: CDR1 SGDLS and CDR2 YYNGEE. The CDR3 totals 15 residues. As DNA, the CDR3 is TGTGCCAGCAGCGGTCCGGGGACAGCGAACACTGAAGCTTTCTTT. Residues: CASSGPGTANTEAFF.

V and J are TRBV19 and TRBJ1-1; TRBD1 matches at 9 bases. The germline V gene has CDR1 LNHDA and CDR2 SQIVND (reference sequence). The CDR3 covers 15 residues. V gave up 3 bases and J gave up 3 bases; unmatched junction bases: 5. The DNA for the CDR3 is TGTGCCAGTAGTATTTTGGGACAGGGCTACACTGAAGCTTTCTTT. As protein: CASSILGQGYTEAFF.

A few counts support this clone. The chain couples TRBV5-6 to TRBJ2-7; a weak D match, TRBD2 (6 bases). This CDR3 contains 13 residues. CDR1 SGHDT and CDR2 YYEEEE come from the germline V gene. The V gene lost 0 bases and the J gene lost 3 bases, with 7 bases spanning the gap. In nucleotides, the CDR3 is TGTGCCAGCAGCTTGGCTAGCGACTACGAGCAGTACTTC. Its translation is CASSLASDYEQYF.

V is TRBV11-1 and J is TRBJ1-2; 11 nucleotides line up with TRBD1. With V trimmed by 5 bases and J by 8 bases, 4 bases remained unmatched. CDR1 and CDR2 (germline): SGHAT, FQDESV (reference sequence). The length of the CDR3 is 13 residues. The CDR3 nucleotides read TGTGCCAGCAGCCACGGGACAGGGGGAGGCTACACCTTC. The encoded protein is CASSHGTGGGYTF.

The J gene is TRBJ1-1, the V gene TRBV6-4; D uncertain. This CDR3 spans 14 amino acids. Trimming shortened V by 3 bases and J by 0 bases, and 8 bases separated the two germline ends. Germline V CDR1 and CDR2: MRHNA, SNTAGT. CDR3 sequence: CASSESVMNTEAFF. CDR3 in DNA: TGTGCCAGCAGTGAATCGGTCATGAACACTGAAGCTTTCTTT.

This chain links TRBV6-6 with TRBJ2-7; a weak D match, TRBD1 (5 bases). Deletions cut 0 bases from V and 2 bases from J, with 8 bases between. There are 14 residues in the CDR3. CDR1 is MNHNY and CDR2 is SVGAGI in the germline V gene (reference sequence). For the CDR3, the DNA is TGTGCCAGCAGTTACTCGACAGAAACCTACGAGCAGTACTTC. It is translated as CASSYSTETYEQYF.

The V and J genes are TRBV28 and TRBJ1-1, with D tentatively TRBD1 (6 bases). V was clipped by 6 bases and J by 10 bases, with 15 bases between them. CDR3 length: 12 residues. The germline V gene encodes CDR1 MDHEN and CDR2 SYDVKM. This chain's CDR3 is CASSTGTLGAFF. CDR3 bases: TGTGCCAGCAGCACAGGGACCCTGGGAGCTTTCTTT.

V is TRBV7-2 and J is TRBJ1-4; D is perhaps TRBD1 (5 bases). The CDR3 runs 15 residues. Between the trimmed V and J ends, which lost 4 bases and 0 bases, there was a span of 9 bases. Germline V gene sequence: CDR1 SGHTA, CDR2 FQGNSA. The CDR3, as DNA: TGTGCCAGCAGCTCCAGGGAAGCAACTAATGAAAAACTGTTTTTT. Its translation: CASSSREATNEKLFF.

The CDR3, as DNA: TGTGCCAGCAGTTTAATCCCAGGGAATTGGCAGCCCCAGCATTTT. It is translated as CASSLIPGNWQPQHF. V is TRBV28 and J is TRBJ1-5; a weak D match, TRBD1 (5 bases). There are 15 residues in the CDR3. V dropped 2 bases and J dropped 7 bases, with 15 bases sitting between them. The germline V gene has CDR1 MDHEN and CDR2 SYDVKM.

As for this clone: In the same sample, other DNA sequences code for this CDR3. The chain uses TRBV6-6 and TRBJ1-4; 8 nucleotides agree with TRBD1. After removal of 3 bases from V and 7 bases from J, the junction contained 1 base not matched to a gene. The CDR3 is 13 amino acids. Germline assignment: CDR1 MNHNY and CDR2 SVGAGI (reference sequence). CDR3 sequence reads: CASSYGTGEKLFF. CDR3 sequence (DNA): TGTGCCAGCAGTTATGGGACAGGTGAAAAACTGTTTTTT.

The chain joins TRBV11-2 to TRBJ2-7, with 7 bases matching TRBD1. The trim removed 4 bases at V and 3 bases at J, leaving 6 bases unmatched. CDR1 and CDR2 from the germline V gene are SGHAT and FQNNGV. The CDR3 is 14 residues long. DNA of the CDR3: TGTGCCAGCAGCTCCGGGACAGCGCTCTACGAGCAGTACTTC. Translated, it gives CASSSGTALYEQYF.

A single count supports this clone. The V call is TRBV15, the J call TRBJ2-1; maybe TRBD1 (6 bases). The germline V and J ends were trimmed by 3 bases and 4 bases, with 22 bases remaining between them. Germline V CDR1 and CDR2: LNHNV, YYDKDF (reference sequence). This CDR3 has 18 residues. CDR3 nucleotide sequence: TGTGCCACCAGCAGCGGGCCATCGGGGACAACAGGGTACAATGAGCAGTTCTTC. Translation: CATSSGPSGTTGYNEQFF. Supplemented by reference TRBV15 and TRBJ2-1, the full variable domain reads DAMVIQNPRYQVTQFGKPVTLSCSQTLNHNVMYWYQQKSSQAPKLLFHYYDKDFNNEADTPDNFQSRRPNTSFCFLDIRSPGLGDTAMYLCATSSGPSGTTGYNEQFFGPGTRLTVL.

The CDR3 here is CASRQGTGRNEKLFF. The CDR3 DNA follows: TGCGCCAGCAGGCAGGGGACGGGGAGAAATGAAAAACTGTTTTTT. The rearrangement links TRBV5-1 to TRBJ1-4; tentative D call: TRBD1 (6 bases). V was shortened by 5 bases and J by 5 bases, with 16 bases between the two germline ends. Germline CDR1 is SGHRS and CDR2 is YFSETQ. CDR3 length: 15 residues.

The CDR3 sequence: CASSLGPPNTEAFF. In DNA form, the CDR3 reads TGCGCCAGCAGCTTGGGGCCGCCGAACACTGAAGCTTTCTTT. The gene calls are TRBV5-1 and TRBJ1-1; D gene unclear. Germline loops: CDR1 SGHRS, CDR2 YFSETQ. V was trimmed by 0 bases and J by 1 base, leaving 7 bases between them. The CDR3 runs 14 residues.

The chain uses TRBV7-2 and TRBJ2-2; D might be TRBD1 (6 bases). The ends were cut back, 4 bases at V and 0 bases at J, with 12 bases in the middle. Germline lookup yields CDR1 SGHTA and CDR2 FQGNSA. This CDR3 comprises 16 residues. The CDR3 DNA follows: TGTGCCAGCAGCTACGACAGGATAGCGAACACCGGGGAGCTGTTTTTT. It specifies CASSYDRIANTGELFF.

V is TRBV9 and J is TRBJ2-1; the match to TRBD1 covers 7 bases. Germline lookup yields CDR1 SGDLS and CDR2 YYNGEE. J gave up 8 bases and V 4 bases, and 9 bases lay outside the gene matches. There are 14 residues in the CDR3. CDR3 sequence: CASSPEGQRDEQFF. CDR3 nucleotide sequence: TGTGCCAGCAGCCCCGAGGGACAGCGAGATGAGCAGTTCTTC.

The chain joins TRBV28 to TRBJ2-7; D is unclear. Deletions cut 5 bases from V and 9 bases from J, with 14 bases between. Germline-derived CDR1 and CDR2 are MDHEN and SYDVKM. The CDR3 contains 12 residues. The CDR3 region is CASSPSLVGQYF. In nucleotides, the CDR3 is TGTGCCAGCAGTCCGTCCCTAGTAGGGCAGTACTTC. The full variable domain, completed using reference TRBV28 and TRBJ2-7, is DVKVTQSSRYLVKRTGEKVFLECVQDMDHENMFWYRQDPGLGLRLIYFSYDVKMKEKGDIPEGYSVSREKKERFSLILESASTNQTSMYLCASSPSLVGQYFGPGTRLTVT.

The chain joins TRBV27 to TRBJ2-3; 12 nucleotides line up with TRBD2. J was trimmed by 11 bases and V by 2 bases; bases with no gene match: 5. This CDR3 spans 14 amino acids. The germline V gene encodes CDR1 MNHEY and CDR2 SMNVEV (reference sequence). The CDR3 protein is CASSLQTSGGGQYF. The CDR3 DNA reads as TGTGCCAGCAGTTTACAGACTAGCGGGGGTGGGCAGTATTTT.

The chain combines TRBV25-1 with TRBJ1-2; a possible D gene is TRBD1 (6 bases). V shed 4 bases and J shed 0 bases, with 9 bases lying between them. Germline assignment: CDR1 MGHDK and CDR2 SYGVNS. This CDR3 has 14 residues. This CDR3 reads CASSVAGANYGYTF. As DNA, the CDR3 is TGTGCCAGCAGTGTGGCAGGGGCTAACTATGGCTACACCTTC.

The chain joins TRBV10-3 to TRBJ2-7, with 8 bases aligning to TRBD1. CDR3 length: 16 amino acids. The germline V gene has CDR1 ENHRY and CDR2 SYGVKD. With V trimmed by 3 bases and J by 1 base, 8 bases remained unmatched. DNA of the CDR3: TGTGCCATCAGTGATTCAGGGGGCAAGTGGTCCTACGAGCAGTACTTC. It codes for CAISDSGGKWSYEQYF.